The present TCR beta chain was sequenced within a study of cytomegalovirus exposure and HLA in healthy donors. The germline V and J ends were trimmed by 3 bases and 2 bases, with 11 bases remaining between them. The germline V gene encodes CDR1 SNHLY and CDR2 FYNNEI. The length of the CDR3 is 15 residues. The PCR made use of 60 Vbeta and 13 Jbeta primers. Measured with immunoSEQ multiplex PCR; TCRdb has only the in-frame clones, and not every one. The top ten hold 1.4% to 1.5% of the sample, which has approximately 100,000 clones, about 81% seen once. The sequence was collected from a man aged 35-49 years in good health and CMV-seronegative. Specimen: PBMCs. The chain employs TRBV2 and TRBJ1-5, with D possibly being TRBD1 (6 bases). The chain's CDR3 is CASSDSGHRNQPQHF. Here the CDR3 DNA reads TGTGCCAGCAGTGACTCGGGACACCGCAATCAGCCCCAGCATTTT.